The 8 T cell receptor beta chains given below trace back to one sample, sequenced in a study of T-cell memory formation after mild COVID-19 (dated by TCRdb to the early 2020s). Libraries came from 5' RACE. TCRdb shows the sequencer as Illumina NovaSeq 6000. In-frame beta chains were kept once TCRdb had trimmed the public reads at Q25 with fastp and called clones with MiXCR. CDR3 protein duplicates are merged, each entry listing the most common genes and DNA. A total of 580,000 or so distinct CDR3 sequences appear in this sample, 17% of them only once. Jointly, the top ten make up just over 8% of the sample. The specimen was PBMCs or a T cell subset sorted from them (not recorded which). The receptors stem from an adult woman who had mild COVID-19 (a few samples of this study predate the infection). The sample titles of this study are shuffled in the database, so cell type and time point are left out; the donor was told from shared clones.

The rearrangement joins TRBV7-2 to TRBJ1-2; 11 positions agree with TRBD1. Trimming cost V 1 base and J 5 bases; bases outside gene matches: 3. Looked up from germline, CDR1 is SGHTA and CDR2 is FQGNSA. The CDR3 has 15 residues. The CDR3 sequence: CASSLVRDRGYGYTF. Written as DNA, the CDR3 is TGTGCCAGCAGCTTAGTTCGGGACAGGGGGTATGGCTACACCTTC.

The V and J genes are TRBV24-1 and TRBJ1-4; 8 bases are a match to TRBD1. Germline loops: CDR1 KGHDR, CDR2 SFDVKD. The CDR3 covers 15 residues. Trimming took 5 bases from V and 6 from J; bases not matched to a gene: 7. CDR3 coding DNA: TGTGCCACCAGTGTTGGGACAGGACGGGATGAAAAACTGTTTTTT. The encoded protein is CATSVGTGRDEKLFF.

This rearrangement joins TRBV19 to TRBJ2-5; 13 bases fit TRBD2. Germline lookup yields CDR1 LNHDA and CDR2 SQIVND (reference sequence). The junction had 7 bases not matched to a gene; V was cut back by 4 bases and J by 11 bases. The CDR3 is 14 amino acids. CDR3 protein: CASSRGTSGDAQYF. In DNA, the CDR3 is TGTGCCAGTAGTAGGGGGACTAGCGGGGATGCTCAGTACTTC. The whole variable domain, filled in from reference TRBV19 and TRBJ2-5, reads DGGITQSPKYLFRKEGQNVTLSCEQNLNHDAMYWYRQDPGQGLRLIYYSQIVNDFQKGDIAEGYSVSREKKESFPLTVTSAQKNPTAFYLCASSRGTSGDAQYFGPGTRLLVL.

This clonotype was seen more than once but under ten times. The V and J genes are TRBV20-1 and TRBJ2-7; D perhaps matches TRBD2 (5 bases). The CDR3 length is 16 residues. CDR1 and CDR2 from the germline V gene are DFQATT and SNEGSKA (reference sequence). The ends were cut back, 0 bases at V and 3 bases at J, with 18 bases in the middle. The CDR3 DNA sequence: TGCAGTGCTAGAGACCCCGGGAAGCGGACCCTCTACGAGCAGTACTTC. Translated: CSARDPGKRTLYEQYF.

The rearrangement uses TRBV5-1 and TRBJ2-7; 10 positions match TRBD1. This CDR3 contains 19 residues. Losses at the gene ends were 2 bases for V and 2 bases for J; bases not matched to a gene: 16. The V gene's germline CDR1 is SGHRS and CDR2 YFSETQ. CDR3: CASSFHPGQGPYSTYEQYF. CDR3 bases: TGCGCCAGCAGCTTTCACCCGGGACAGGGGCCATATTCGACCTACGAGCAGTACTTC.

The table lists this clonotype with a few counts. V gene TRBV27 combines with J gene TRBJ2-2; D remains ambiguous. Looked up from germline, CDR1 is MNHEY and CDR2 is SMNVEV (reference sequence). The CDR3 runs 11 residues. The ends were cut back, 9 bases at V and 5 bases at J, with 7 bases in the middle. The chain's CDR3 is CARGKTGELFF. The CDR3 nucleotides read TGTGCCAGGGGCAAGACCGGGGAGCTGTTTTTT.

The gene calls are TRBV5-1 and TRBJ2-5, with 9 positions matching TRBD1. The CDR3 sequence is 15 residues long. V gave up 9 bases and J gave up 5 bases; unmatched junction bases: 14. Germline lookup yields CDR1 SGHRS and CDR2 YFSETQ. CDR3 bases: TGCGCCACCTCAGGGACAGGGACCCGTTTGGAGACCCAGTACTTC. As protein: CATSGTGTRLETQYF.

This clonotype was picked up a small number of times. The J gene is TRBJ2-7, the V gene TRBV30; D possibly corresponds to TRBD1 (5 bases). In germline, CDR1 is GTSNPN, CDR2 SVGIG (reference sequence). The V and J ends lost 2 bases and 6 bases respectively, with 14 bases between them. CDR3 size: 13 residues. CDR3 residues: CAWSPFDRGEQYF. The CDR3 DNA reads TGTGCCTGGAGTCCCTTCGACAGAGGCGAGCAGTACTTC.